Detailed here is one T cell receptor (beta chain). What it binds is not known. This record comes from a study of regulatory T cells in long-lasting Graves disease. The study's findings and limits: TRBV28, TRBJ1-2 and TRBJ2-5 were segments that persistent disease favored.

CDR3 size: 15 residues. V dropped 4 bases and J dropped 7; count of bases not matched to a gene: 6. Germline V gives CDR1 KGHDR, CDR2 SFDVKD. Construction of the TCR beta libraries employed iRepertoire HTBI primers in conjunction with Arm-PCR of CDR3 regions. TCRdb reprocessed the multiplex PCR reads with MiXCR, giving one entry per CDR3 protein. The sample includes more than 300,000 distinct CDR3 sequences, roughly 10% of them seen just once. Time point indicated: newly diagnosed GD, antithyroid drugs for less than 3 months. The TCR library was made from RNA that had been extracted from PBMCs in TRIzol. These sequences were also reported in another study, on T cells in Graves' hyperthyroidism and ophthalmopathy. That work adds: Exclusions: uncontrolled infection, other autoimmune disease, pregnancy, lactation.

The clonotype was recovered from a woman between 18 and 29 years old with Graves disease. This sequence joins TRBV24-1 and TRBJ2-1, with TRBD2 matching 10 bases. The sequencing here drew on peripheral blood mononuclear cells (PBMCs), taken at new diagnosis, from a patient treated with antithyroid drugs. CDR3 bases: TGTGCCACCAGTGAGGCACTAGCGGGGATTAATGAGCAGTTCTTC. Amino acids: CATSEALAGINEQFF.